The clone carrying this TCR beta chain was seen more than once but under ten times. Its target is not known. The data are from a study of cytomegalovirus exposure and HLA in healthy donors. Study outcomes and limitations: Several of the most significant clusters appeared, in a later analysis, to be linked to common viral pathogens. Information on immune exposure was restricted to one variable (CMV serostatus).

Deletions cut 3 bases from V and 5 bases from J, with 11 bases between. This CDR3 is built from 13 residues. CDR1 is MNHNY and CDR2 is SVGAGI in the germline V gene (reference sequence). A multiplex PCR was run with 60 Vbeta primers and 13 Jbeta primers. Assay: immunoSEQ multiplex PCR; the TCRdb copy retains only in-frame clones and omits some. The sample has 150,000 to 200,000 clones; roughly 75% are singletons. The sequence was obtained from a female donor in good health and CMV-seronegative. The source material was PBMCs. The rearrangement joins TRBV6-6 to TRBJ2-7; D remains unclear. CDR3 nucleotide sequence: TGTGCCAGCAGTTATAGTCGGTCCAACGAGCAGTACTTC. Protein product: CASSYSRSNEQYF.